This T cell receptor (beta chain) was retrieved from a study of patients and donors after allogeneic stem cell transplantation. Each CDR3 protein is one row after TCRdb ran MiXCR on the RT-PCR reads. Found here are 900,000 to 1,000,000 distinct CDR3 sequences, roughly 18% of them singletons; the top ten hold roughly 6%. Trimming took 11 bases from V and 5 from J; bases not matched to a gene: 11. The CDR3 is 14 amino acids. Germline lookup yields CDR1 MNHEY and CDR2 SMNVEV (reference sequence). This clonotype was found a few times. This rearrangement joins TRBV27 to TRBJ1-4; TRBD1 agrees at 7 bases. Input material: blood, either unsorted or a sorted T cell fraction (not recorded which). This clonotype was sampled from a human donor who was either an allogeneic HSCT recipient or a stem cell or donor lymphocyte infusion donor (not recorded which). It is not recorded whose cells these are; they may come from a transplant donor. The CDR3: CAFSVGQYNEKLFF. CDR3 sequence (DNA): TGTGCCTTTAGTGTGGGACAGTACAATGAAAAACTGTTTTTT. Filled out from reference TRBV27 and TRBJ1-4, the complete variable domain reads EAQVTQNPRYLITVTGKKLTVTCSQNMNHEYMSWYRQDPGLGLRQIYYSMNVEVTDKGDVPEGYKVSRKEKRNFPLILESPSPNQTSLYFCAFSVGQYNEKLFFGSGTQLSVL.